This entry lists 18 T cell receptor beta chains sequenced from one sample in a study of T-cell reconstitution after alpha-beta-depleted transplantation in children (dated by TCRdb to the mid-2010s). The receptor library was made with PCR. The sequencer listed for this sample is Illumina HiSeq 2500. TCR library preparation used molecular barcoding, with unique molecular identifiers applied to normalize quantification of the TCRbeta repertoire. TCRdb trimmed public reads at Q25 via fastp, called clones via MiXCR and kept in-frame beta chains. Rows with a matching CDR3 protein are joined into one entry that keeps the most common DNA and genes. This sample gives about 830,000 distinct CDR3 sequences in total; 15% to 20% of them show up just once. The ten largest clonotypes hold approximately 4.5% of the sample. The treatment or condition label, read with the paper, signifies: allogeneic hematopoietic cell transplantation with graft depleted of TCRalphabeta T cells and CD19 B cells.

The material was PBMCs, mostly from graft donor cells, obtained 360 days after TCRalphabeta/CD19-depleted stem cell transplant. Source of these receptors: a male patient between 10 and 17 years old who had a stem cell transplant for acute lymphoblastic leukemia, so the T cells may come from the graft donor.

The chain uses TRBV27 and TRBJ2-1, with D possibly being TRBD2 (5 bases). There are 17 residues in the CDR3. Germline CDR1 and CDR2: MNHEY and SMNVEV (reference sequence). Deletions cut 3 bases from V and 2 bases from J, with 17 bases between. CDR3: CASSLAASRWTYNEQFF. As DNA, the CDR3 is TGTGCCAGCAGTTTGGCAGCTAGCCGTTGGACCTACAATGAGCAGTTCTTC.

A note on this clonotype: The CDR3 end shows no conserved phenylalanine or tryptophan, and so a read error is likely. The chain couples TRBV5-1 to TRBJ2-1; D gene ambiguous. The CDR3 covers 14 residues. CDR1 and CDR2 (germline): SGHRS, YFSETQ. Trimming removed 2 bases from V and 6 bases from J, with 12 bases in between. CDR3 nucleotide sequence: TGCGCCAGCAGCTTAGGGTTTAGTAGCAATGAGCAGTTCTTG. It is translated as CASSLGFSSNEQFL.

Only a few counts were recorded for this clonotype. The V call is TRBV20-1, the J call TRBJ1-1; D is uncertain. Deletions cut 2 bases from V and 1 base from J, with 14 bases between. CDR3 length: 15 amino acids. Germline V CDR1 and CDR2: DFQATT, SNEGSKA (reference sequence). The CDR3 DNA follows: TGCAGTGCTAGAAGCGACAACAGAGAGAACACTGAAGCTTTCTTT. Translated, it gives CSARSDNRENTEAFF.

This clonotype has just a few counts. V usage is TRBV6-2 or TRBV6-3 and J usage is TRBJ1-5, with 8 positions matching TRBD1. V shed 0 bases and J 4 bases; nucleotides not matched to a gene: 8. Germline values: CDR1 MNHEY, CDR2 SVGEGT. The CDR3 extends over 17 amino acids. DNA for the CDR3: TGTGCCAGCAGTTACTCGGCAGGGGGCCGTGGAAATCAGCCCCAGCATTTT. This translates into CASSYSAGGRGNQPQHF.

The chain is built from TRBV25-1 and TRBJ1-2, with 9 bases identical to TRBD1. J lost 10 bases, V lost 8 bases, and 11 bases had no gene match. From germline, CDR1 is MGHDK and CDR2 SYGVNS. This CDR3 region has 13 residues. The chain's CDR3 is CASHGQGRSVYTF. The CDR3 nucleotides are TGTGCCAGCCACGGACAGGGGAGATCAGTCTACACCTTC.

This sequence joins TRBV7-2 and TRBJ2-7; 7 bases line up with TRBD2. V shed 4 bases and J 3 bases; nucleotides not matched to a gene: 9. Per the germline V gene, CDR1 is SGHTA and CDR2 is FQGNSA. The length of the CDR3 is 15 residues. The CDR3 reads CASSSGLVRGYEQYF. The CDR3 DNA reads as TGTGCCAGCAGCTCTGGACTAGTTCGAGGCTACGAGCAGTACTTC.

The chain links TRBV12-3 or TRBV12-4 to TRBJ2-6, with D perhaps matching TRBD2 (6 bases). V was clipped by 8 bases and J by 2 bases, with 19 bases between them. The length of the CDR3 is 17 residues. The CDR3 nucleotides are TGTGCCAGCGGGACTCCTCGAACCACTCCTGGGGCCAACGTCCTGACTTTC. It yields the protein CASGTPRTTPGANVLTF.

The gene calls are TRBV9 and TRBJ2-1; 8 bases match TRBD1. CDR3 length: 17 amino acids. V lost 3 bases and J lost 0; bases outside the gene matches: 8. Germline V gene lookup returns CDR1 SGDLS and CDR2 YYNGEE. CDR3 loop: CASSGTGGKSSYNEQFF. Written as DNA, the CDR3 is TGTGCCAGCAGCGGTACAGGGGGAAAAAGCTCCTACAATGAGCAGTTCTTC.

This clonotype occurred a few times. The V and J genes are TRBV7-8 and TRBJ2-7; D gene uncertain. Trimming shortened V by 4 bases and J by 1 base, and 14 bases separated the two germline ends. The CDR3 consists of 15 residues. Germline loops: CDR1 SGHVS, CDR2 FQNEAQ. The CDR3 sequence: CASSYFLGQSYEQYF. As DNA, the CDR3 is TGTGCCAGCAGCTACTTCCTGGGCCAGTCCTACGAGCAGTACTTC.

In its sample, this clonotype was seen a few times. This sequence joins TRBV4-1 and TRBJ2-7; perhaps TRBD1 as D (6 bases). In germline, CDR1 is MGHRA, CDR2 YSYEKL. V was clipped by 3 bases and J by 2 bases, with 20 bases between them. The CDR3 consists of 17 residues. As DNA, the CDR3 is TGCGCCAGCAGCCATGCCCCTCCCGGGACAATAACCTACGAGCAGTACTTC. Translation gives CASSHAPPGTITYEQYF.

At least ten counts were recorded for this clonotype. The gene calls are TRBV12-3 or TRBV12-4 and TRBJ1-5; the D is unclear. This CDR3 contains 12 residues. V gave up 10 bases and J gave up 5 bases, with 12 bases separating them. The CDR3 region is CAIRYRDQPQHF. The CDR3 DNA sequence: TGTGCCATCCGGTACAGAGATCAGCCCCAGCATTTT.

This clonotype has a handful of counts. The chain recombines TRBV9 with TRBJ2-7; unclear D gene. Per germline, CDR1 SGDLS and CDR2 YYNGEE. The CDR3 is 13 residues long. Trimming shortened V by 6 bases and J by 3 bases, and 13 bases separated the two germline ends. CDR3 residues: CASNSGLNYEQYF. As DNA, the CDR3 is TGTGCCAGCAACTCTGGGCTAAACTACGAGCAGTACTTC.

The chain carries TRBV12-3 or TRBV12-4 and TRBJ2-2, with D hard to call. CDR3 length: 12 residues. Between the trimmed V and J ends, which lost 7 bases and 6 bases, there was a span of 9 bases. The CDR3 DNA sequence: TGTGCCAGCAAATTGAGGCCCGGGGAGCTGTTTTTT. Translated: CASKLRPGELFF.

V gene TRBV15 combines with J gene TRBJ1-1; D unclear. Trimming removed 1 base at V and 6 bases at J, with 15 bases between. In germline, CDR1 is LNHNV, CDR2 YYDKDF (reference sequence). The CDR3 extends over 15 amino acids. This chain's CDR3 is CATSRVGGGPPEAFF. As DNA, the CDR3 is TGTGCCACCAGCAGAGTGGGTGGAGGGCCCCCTGAAGCTTTCTTT.

J is TRBJ2-3 and V is TRBV3-1; 7 positions match TRBD1. With V trimmed by 0 bases and J by 6 bases, 9 bases remained unmatched. Germline CDR1 and CDR2: LGHDT and YNNKEL (reference sequence). The length of the CDR3 is 16 residues. In nucleotides, the CDR3 is TGTGCCAGCAGCCAAGATCTGGGGACAGCCGTGGATACGCAGTATTTT. Its translation: CASSQDLGTAVDTQYF.

The table lists this clonotype with a few counts. V gene TRBV12-3 or TRBV12-4 combines with J gene TRBJ2-1; D uncertain. Trimming left V 6 bases short and J 5 bases short, with 17 bases between. The CDR3 runs 15 residues. CDR3 residues: CASRASSHRNNEQFF. In DNA form, the CDR3 reads TGTGCCAGCAGGGCCTCAAGTCACAGAAACAATGAGCAGTTCTTC.

The table lists this clonotype with a few counts. DNA for the CDR3: TGCAGCGTGGGGGGACCTAAGAACACTGAAGCTTTCTTT. This codes for CSVGGPKNTEAFF. The rearrangement links TRBV29-1 to TRBJ1-1; tentatively, D is TRBD1 (5 bases). Germline V gene data show CDR1 as SQVTM and CDR2 as ANQGSEA. Between the trimmed V and J ends, which lost 6 bases and 1 base, there was a span of 12 bases. The CDR3 runs 13 residues.

V usage is TRBV5-1 and J usage is TRBJ2-7; a weak D match, TRBD2 (5 bases). The CDR3 is made up of 17 amino acids. The germline V and J ends were trimmed by 4 bases and 0 bases, with 20 bases remaining between them. Germline values: CDR1 SGHRS, CDR2 YFSETQ. CDR3 residues: CASSPRAVGPTSYEQYF. CDR3 DNA: TGCGCCAGCAGCCCGAGAGCGGTTGGTCCCACCTCCTACGAGCAGTACTTC.